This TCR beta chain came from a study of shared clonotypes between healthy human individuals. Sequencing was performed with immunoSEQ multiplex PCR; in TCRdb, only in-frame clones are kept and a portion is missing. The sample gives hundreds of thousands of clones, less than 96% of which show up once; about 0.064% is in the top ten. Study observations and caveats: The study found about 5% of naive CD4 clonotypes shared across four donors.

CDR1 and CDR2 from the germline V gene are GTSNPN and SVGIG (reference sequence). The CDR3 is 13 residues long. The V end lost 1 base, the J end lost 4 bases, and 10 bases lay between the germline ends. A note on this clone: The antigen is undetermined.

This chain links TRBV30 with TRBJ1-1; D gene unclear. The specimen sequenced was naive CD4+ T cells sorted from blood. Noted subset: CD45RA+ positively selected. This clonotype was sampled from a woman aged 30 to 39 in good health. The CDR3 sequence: CAWSARWRTEAFF. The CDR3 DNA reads TGTGCCTGGAGTGCCAGGTGGCGCACTGAAGCTTTCTTT.